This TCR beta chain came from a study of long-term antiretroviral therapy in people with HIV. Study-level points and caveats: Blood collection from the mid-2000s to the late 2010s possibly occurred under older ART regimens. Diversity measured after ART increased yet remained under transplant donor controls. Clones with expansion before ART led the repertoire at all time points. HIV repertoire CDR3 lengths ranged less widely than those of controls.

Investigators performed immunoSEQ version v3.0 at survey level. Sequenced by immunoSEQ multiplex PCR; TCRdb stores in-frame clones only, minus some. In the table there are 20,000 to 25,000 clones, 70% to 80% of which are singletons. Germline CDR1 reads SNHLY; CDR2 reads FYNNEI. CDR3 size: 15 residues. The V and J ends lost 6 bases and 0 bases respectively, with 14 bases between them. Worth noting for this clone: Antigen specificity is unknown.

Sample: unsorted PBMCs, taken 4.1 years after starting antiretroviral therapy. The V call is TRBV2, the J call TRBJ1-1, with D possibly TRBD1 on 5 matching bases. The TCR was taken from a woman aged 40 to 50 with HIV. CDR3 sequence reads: CASRQDLSLNTEAFF. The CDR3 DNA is TGTGCCAGCAGACAGGACCTTTCCCTGAACACTGAAGCTTTCTTT. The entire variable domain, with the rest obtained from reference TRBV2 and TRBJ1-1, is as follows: EPEVTQTPSHQVTQMGQEVILRCVPISNHLYFYWYRQILGQKVEFLVSFYNNEISEKSEIFDDQFSVERPDGSNFTLKIRSTKLEDSAMYFCASRQDLSLNTEAFFGQGTRLTVV.